The 6 T cell receptor beta chains below were found in one sample sequenced in a study of graft-versus-host responses after intestinal transplantation. Only in-frame clones appear in the TCRdb table, and some are missing; sequencing was by immunoSEQ multiplex PCR. Among 98,000 or so clones listed, roughly 82% were seen once. The sample was PBMCs, taken 255 days after intestinal transplant. The receptor source for this set is a human patient who received an intestinal transplant, so some T cells may come from the graft donor.

The chain links TRBV19 to TRBJ2-7; 7 nucleotides agree with TRBD1. V lost 6 bases and J lost 3; bases outside the gene matches: 14. Looked up from germline, CDR1 is LNHDA and CDR2 is SQIVND (reference sequence). The CDR3 covers 16 residues. CDR3 loop: CASSSSGTDTIYEQYV. The CDR3 coding sequence is TGTGCCAGTAGCTCGTCCGGGACAGATACGATCTACGAGCAGTACGTC.

The chain has TRBV5-6 and TRBJ2-5, with 12 nucleotides matching TRBD2. The V gene end was trimmed by 4 bases and the J gene end by 0 bases; junction bases not matched to a gene: 4. From germline, CDR1 is SGHDT and CDR2 YYEEEE. The CDR3 has 16 amino acids. The CDR3 reads CASSSLAGGYQETQYF. The CDR3 DNA reads TGTGCCAGCAGCAGCCTAGCGGGGGGGTACCAAGAGACCCAGTACTTC.

The chain uses TRBV6-1 and TRBJ1-5; D might be TRBD1 (5 bases). CDR1 is MNHNS and CDR2 is SASEGT in the germline V gene. CDR3 length: 14 residues. V was pared by 2 bases and J by 8 bases, with 13 bases between. CDR3 residues: CASSESGTSEPQHF. In DNA form, the CDR3 reads TGTGCCAGCAGTGAATCTGGGACGTCGGAGCCCCAGCATTTT.

The chain combines TRBV6-1 with TRBJ1-5; D unclear. With 7 bases removed from V and 7 bases from J, the gap between germline ends came to 17 bases. The CDR3 runs to 14 residues. The V gene's germline CDR1 is MNHNS and CDR2 SASEGT. CDR3 loop: CASNPRRGGQPQHF. CDR3 bases: TGTGCCAGCAACCCCCGCCGGGGAGGCCAGCCCCAGCATTTT.

This chain connects TRBV6-1 to TRBJ1-1; D is unresolved. The CDR3 has 14 residues. Trimming pared 7 bases from V and 4 bases from J, leaving 16 bases between. CDR1 is MNHNS and CDR2 is SASEGT in the germline V gene. For the CDR3, the DNA is TGTGCCAGCACCGCTCTCATTGGGGTCACTGAAGCTTTCTTT. The encoded protein is CASTALIGVTEAFF.

The chain links TRBV5-8 to TRBJ1-1, with D possibly matching TRBD1 (5 bases). CDR3 length: 15 amino acids. The V end lost 4 bases, the J end lost 7 bases, and 20 bases lay between the germline ends. In germline, CDR1 is SGHTS, CDR2 YDEGEE. The CDR3 here is CASSPKWPRDGEAFF. DNA for the CDR3: TGTGCCAGCAGCCCGAAGTGGCCCAGGGACGGTGAAGCTTTCTTT.